This passage covers 9 T cell receptor beta chains from one sample sequenced in a study of cytomegalovirus exposure and HLA in healthy donors. Both 60 Vbeta primers and 13 Jbeta primers went into the PCR. Repertoires were generated with immunoSEQ multiplex PCR, while TCRdb's copy carries only in-frame clones and drops some. The sample holds roughly 150,000 clones, about 80% seen once. Sequenced sample: PBMCs. The origin of the receptors is a man aged 45-65 years in good health and CMV-seropositive.

In its sample, this clone was seen a few times. The chain joins TRBV5-1 to TRBJ1-5, with D possibly being TRBD1 (5 bases). Germline lookup yields CDR1 SGHRS and CDR2 YFSETQ. V was cut by 0 bases and J by 0 bases, with 7 bases left in between. The CDR3 consists of 15 residues. CDR3 protein: CASSLDRSSNQPQHF. The CDR3 nucleotides are TGCGCCAGCAGCTTGGACAGGTCTAGCAATCAGCCCCAGCATTTT.

The rearrangement links TRBV7-9 to TRBJ2-2, with a weak D call TRBD2 (5 bases). CDR1 and CDR2 from the germline V gene are SEHNR and FQNEAQ (reference sequence). CDR3 length equals 15 residues. With 0 bases removed from V and 5 bases from J, the gap between germline ends came to 10 bases. The CDR3 nucleotides are TGTGCCAGCAGCTTAGCCGGGGAACGGACCGGGGAGCTGTTTTTT. Its translation: CASSLAGERTGELFF.

The sample holds a few counts of this clone. The rearrangement joins TRBV5-6 to TRBJ2-3, with TRBD2 matching 8 bases. V dropped 0 bases and J dropped 1; count of bases not matched to a gene: 4. The CDR3 covers 16 residues. The germline V gene has CDR1 SGHDT and CDR2 YYEEEE. CDR3 nucleotides: TGTGCCAGCAGCTTGGTGGGGCGGGGGGGCACAGATACGCAGTATTTT. It yields the protein CASSLVGRGGTDTQYF.

V is TRBV9 and J is TRBJ2-2, with 9 nucleotides matching TRBD1. CDR1 is SGDLS and CDR2 is YYNGEE in the germline V gene. The CDR3 extends over 14 amino acids. The V segment lost 7 bases and the J segment 6 bases; nucleotides outside the gene matches: 7. CDR3 DNA: TGTGCCAGCCAGGGGACAGGGACGGCCGGGGAGCTGTTTTTT. It is translated as CASQGTGTAGELFF. Variable domain in full (rest from reference TRBV9 and TRBJ2-2): DSGVTQTPKHLITATGQRVTLRCSPRSGDLSVYWYQQSLDQGLQFLIQYYNGEERAKGNILERFSAQQFPDLHSELNLSSLELGDSALYFCASQGTGTAGELFFGEGSRLTVL.

This chain uses TRBV28 with TRBJ1-4; 7 positions agree with TRBD1. The germline CDR1 and CDR2 sequences are MDHEN and SYDVKM. The CDR3 has 14 residues. After removal of 4 bases from V and 8 bases from J, the junction contained 7 bases not matched to a gene. CDR3: CASSSYRGLEKLFF. The CDR3 nucleotides read TGTGCCAGCAGTTCGTACAGGGGTTTGGAAAAACTGTTTTTT.

The chain employs TRBV29-1 and TRBJ2-5; no clear D gene. The V gene lost 5 bases and the J gene lost 5 bases, with 12 bases spanning the gap. The germline V gene has CDR1 SQVTM and CDR2 ANQGSEA. CDR3 length: 12 amino acids. CDR3: CSVSRSRETQYF. The CDR3 region has the DNA TGCAGCGTTTCTAGGAGTAGGGAGACCCAGTACTTC. Combining the CDR3 with reference TRBV29-1 and TRBJ2-5 gives the whole variable domain SAVISQKPSRDICQRGTSLTIQCQVDSQVTMMFWYRQQPGQSLTLIATANQGSEATYESGFVIDKFPISRPNLTFSTLTVSNMSPEDSSIYLCSVSRSRETQYFGPGTRLLVL.

The rearrangement joins TRBV29-1 to TRBJ1-1; TRBD1 matches 12 bases. CDR3 length equals 14 residues. Losses at the gene ends were 4 bases for V and 1 base for J; bases not matched to a gene: 1. From germline, CDR1 is SQVTM and CDR2 ANQGSEA. The CDR3: CSVVGQGANTEAFF. In nucleotides, the CDR3 is TGCAGCGTTGTGGGACAGGGGGCGAACACTGAAGCTTTCTTT.

The rearrangement uses TRBV10-3 and TRBJ1-2; 7 nucleotides match TRBD1. Germline lookup yields CDR1 ENHRY and CDR2 SYGVKD. After removal of 3 bases from V and 6 bases from J, the junction contained 10 bases not matched to a gene. This CDR3 region has 15 residues. CDR3 DNA sequence: TGTGCCATCAGTGACGGGGGGGGACAGATCGATGGCTACACCTTC. Translation: CAISDGGGQIDGYTF.

This rearrangement joins TRBV6-1 to TRBJ2-2; D possibly corresponds to TRBD1 (7 bases). The CDR3 runs 16 residues. The ends were cut back, 3 bases at V and 4 bases at J, with 15 bases in the middle. CDR1 and CDR2 from the germline V gene are MNHNS and SASEGT. As DNA, the CDR3 is TGTGCCAGCAGTGACGGAGGGGGCTCGGGCACCGGGGAGCTGTTTTTT. It specifies CASSDGGGSGTGELFF.